Reported below is one T cell receptor beta chain. Its antigen is undetermined. This entry is derived from a study of T cell responses to AZD1222 COVID-19 vaccine. For the study at large: Researchers grouped second doses given at about 4 or about 12 weeks into one pool. General study results and limits: Spike-specific TCR breadth and depth rose after two AZD1222 doses. Repertoires were sampled only after the peak T cell response.

Sequencing was performed with immunoSEQ multiplex PCR; in TCRdb, only in-frame clones are kept and a portion is missing. This sample has over 150,000 clones, with around 89% found just once. The V gene lost 2 bases and the J gene lost 6 bases, with 9 bases spanning the gap. This CDR3 region has 13 residues. Germline assignment: CDR1 SGHRS and CDR2 YFSETQ. This specimen was peripheral blood, taken on day 0 of AZD1222 vaccination. This clonotype was sampled from an adult in good health. This chain uses TRBV5-1 with TRBJ2-1; unclear D gene. The CDR3, as DNA: TGCGCCAGCAGCTTTCTGCGCTTCAATGAGCAGTTCTTC. This codes for CASSFLRFNEQFF.